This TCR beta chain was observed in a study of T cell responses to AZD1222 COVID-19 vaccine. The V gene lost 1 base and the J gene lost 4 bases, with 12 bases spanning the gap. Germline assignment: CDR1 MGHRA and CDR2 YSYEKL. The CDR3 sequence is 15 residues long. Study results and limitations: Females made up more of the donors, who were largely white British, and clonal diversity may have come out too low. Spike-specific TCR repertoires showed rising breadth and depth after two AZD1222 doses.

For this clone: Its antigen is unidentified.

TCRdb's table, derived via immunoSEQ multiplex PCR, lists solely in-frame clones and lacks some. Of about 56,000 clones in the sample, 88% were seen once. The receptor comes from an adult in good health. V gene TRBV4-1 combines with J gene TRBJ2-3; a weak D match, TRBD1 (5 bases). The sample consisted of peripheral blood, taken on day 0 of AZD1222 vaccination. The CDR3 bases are TGCGCCAGCAGCCAAGGCTGGACACTGGCAGATACGCAGTATTTT. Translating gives CASSQGWTLADTQYF.